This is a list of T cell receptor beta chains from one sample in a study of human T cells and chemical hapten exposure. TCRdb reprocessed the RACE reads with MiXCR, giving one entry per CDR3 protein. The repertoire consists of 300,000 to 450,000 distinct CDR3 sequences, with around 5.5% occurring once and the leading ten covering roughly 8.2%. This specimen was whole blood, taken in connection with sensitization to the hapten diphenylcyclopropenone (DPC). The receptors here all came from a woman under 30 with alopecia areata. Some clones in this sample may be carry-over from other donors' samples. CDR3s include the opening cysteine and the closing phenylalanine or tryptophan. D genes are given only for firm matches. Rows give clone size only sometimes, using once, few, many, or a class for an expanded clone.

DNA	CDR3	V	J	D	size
TGTGCCAGCAGCTCCCCGGGACTAGGAAGGGATGAGCAGTTCTTC	CASSSPGLGRDEQFF	TRBV7-3	TRBJ2-1	TRBD2	.
TGTGCCAGCAGCTTACGGTCGGGATCCAACACCGGGGAGCTGTTTTTT	CASSLRSGSNTGELFF	TRBV7-9	TRBJ2-2	.	many
TGCAGCGGGGGACGGTCCCTCTACAATGAGCAGTTCTTC	CSGGRSLYNEQFF	TRBV29-1	TRBJ2-1	.	.
TGTGCCAGCAGTCCGGGGACAGCCGGCTACACCTTC	CASSPGTAGYTF	TRBV12-3/TRBV12-4	TRBJ1-2	TRBD1	.
TGTGCCAGCAGTTTACTGCGTGCAACTAATGAAAAACTGTTTTTT	CASSLLRATNEKLFF	TRBV2	TRBJ1-4	.	few
TGTGCCAGCATCGATGAGGGGGGAGGGATCGCTGAAGCTTTCTTT	CASIDEGGGIAEAFF	TRBV6-2/TRBV6-3	TRBJ1-1	.	.
TGTGCCAGCAGCTTCGACAGGGTTTCAGAGACCCAGTACTTC	CASSFDRVSETQYF	TRBV11-2	TRBJ2-5	TRBD1	few
TGTGCCAGCAGTCCACAGGGGGTATGGCAGCCCCAGCATTTT	CASSPQGVWQPQHF	TRBV6-6	TRBJ1-5	TRBD1	many
TGCGCCAGCACCGAAGCGGGGGAAACTGAGACGGGACCTCCGGACGAGCAGTACTTC	CASTEAGETETGPPDEQYF	TRBV23-1	TRBJ2-7	TRBD2	few
TGTGCCAGCAGCTTAGCGGGGGGCCCTAGCTCCTACGAGCAGTACTTC	CASSLAGGPSSYEQYF	TRBV7-9	TRBJ2-7	.	few
TGCAGTGCTAGCCTTCGACTAGAGGATGCAATGGATACGCAGTATTTT	CSASLRLEDAMDTQYF	TRBV20-1	TRBJ2-3	.	many
TGCAGTGCTAGAGATGGGGGGCAGGAGACCCAGTACTTC	CSARDGGQETQYF	TRBV20-1	TRBJ2-5	.	few
TGTGCCAGCAGCCAAGGGGACTATGGCTACACCTTC	CASSQGDYGYTF	TRBV3-1	TRBJ1-2	.	few
TGTGCCAGCAGCGTAGGCAGGCACAATTTGAACACTGAAGCTTTCTTT	CASSVGRHNLNTEAFF	TRBV9	TRBJ1-1	.	.
TGTGCCAGCAGATCCGTTGTTGGGACTGAAGCTTTCTTT	CASRSVVGTEAFF	TRBV6-5	TRBJ1-1	.	.
TGCAGTGCGAACGGCCCGGGACAGGGGGTTTATGGCTACACCTTC	CSANGPGQGVYGYTF	TRBV20-1	TRBJ1-2	TRBD1	many
TGTGCCAGCAGCCCCCAGGGCGGCTGGGGCAATCAGCCCCAGCATTTT	CASSPQGGWGNQPQHF	TRBV6-5	TRBJ1-5	.	.
TGTGCCAGCAGAGCGACTAGGGAGGAGACCCAGTACTTC	CASRATREETQYF	TRBV2	TRBJ2-5	.	.
TGTGCCAGCCGTGAGGGGATCGTCCCCCGCATTCAGTACTTC	CASREGIVPRIQYF	TRBV6-6	TRBJ2-4	.	.
TGTGCCAGCAGCTTATTGGGGTTGGCTGAAGCTTTCTTT	CASSLLGLAEAFF	TRBV7-3	TRBJ1-1	.	few
TGTGCCAGCAGCCAGTCCCGAGGTCGGCTCTCTCAGGAGCAGTACTTC	CASSQSRGRLSQEQYF	TRBV14	TRBJ2-7	.	.
TGTGCCAGCAGTTGGACACGGGGAGATACGCAGTATTTT	CASSWTRGDTQYF	TRBV6-2/TRBV6-3	TRBJ2-3	.	many
TGTGCCAGCAGTTTCCCAGTCAGGAACACTGAAGCTTTCTTT	CASSFPVRNTEAFF	TRBV28	TRBJ1-1	.	.
TGTGCCAGCTCACCACCGTCGGGGCGGGGGACAGATACGCAGTATTTT	CASSPPSGRGTDTQYF	TRBV18	TRBJ2-3	TRBD2	many
TGTGCCAGCAGTTGGACAGGCAGCACCGGGGAGCTGTTTTTT	CASSWTGSTGELFF	TRBV2	TRBJ2-2	TRBD1	many
TGTGCCATCAGCGCCGATGGGACAGACACAGATACGCAGTATTTT	CAISADGTDTDTQYF	TRBV10-3	TRBJ2-3	TRBD1	many
TGTGCCAGCAGCTTAGGGGGCGTCGAGCAGTACTTC	CASSLGGVEQYF	TRBV7-2	TRBJ2-7	.	many